A selection of T cell receptor beta chains follows, all from one sample in a study of cytomegalovirus exposure and HLA in healthy donors. The repertoire was sequenced with immunoSEQ multiplex PCR; TCRdb's copy has only in-frame clones and lacks some. The table has about 160,000 clones, about 85% seen once; the top ten hold 2% to 2.5%. Material: PBMCs. The receptors derive from a man younger than 40 in good health and CMV-seropositive. Both conserved end residues are part of each CDR3. Each record gives: CDR3 protein, CDR3 DNA, J gene, D gene, clone size, V gene. A D gene is named only where the DNA matches it firmly. Not all rows give a size; the values are once, few, many and, for expanded clones, a class.

CASSLGRGVTYNEQFF	TGTGCCAGCAGCTTAGGGCGGGGGGTAACCTACAATGAGCAGTTCTTC	TRBJ2-1	TRBD2	.	TRBV11-3
CASSASTGTNQPQHF	TGTGCCAGCAGCGCATCGACAGGGACCAATCAGCCCCAGCATTTT	TRBJ1-5	TRBD1	.	TRBV9
CASSETISRFYNSPLHF	TGTGCCAGCAGCGAGACAATTTCCCGCTTCTATAATTCACCCCTCCACTTT	TRBJ1-6	.	once	TRBV7-9
CASSPGGPGGSPLHF	TGCGCCAGCAGCCCAGGGGGCCCGGGGGGTTCACCCCTCCACTTT	TRBJ1-6	TRBD1	.	TRBV5-1
CASRTDGTVGGYTF	TGTGCCAGCAGAACCGACGGGACTGTAGGAGGCTACACCTTC	TRBJ1-2	.	.	TRBV6-5
CASSSDSNEQFF	TGCGCCAGCAGTAGTGACAGTAATGAGCAGTTCTTC	TRBJ2-1	.	.	TRBV10-1
CASNQGRVTNYGYTF	TGTGCCAGCAACCAGGGGCGGGTAACTAACTATGGCTACACCTTC	TRBJ1-2	.	.	TRBV6-1
CASSLGLLQETQYF	TGTGCCAGCAGCTTGGGACTCTTACAAGAGACCCAGTACTTC	TRBJ2-5	.	.	TRBV7-9
CASSLDRGLYEQYF	TGTGCCAGCAGCCTAGACAGGGGGCTCTACGAGCAGTACTTC	TRBJ2-7	TRBD1	.	TRBV27
CASSVAGGKWNEQFF	TGTGCCAGCAGCGTAGCAGGGGGCAAGTGGAATGAGCAGTTCTTC	TRBJ2-1	TRBD1	.	TRBV9
CASGDRVNGYTF	TGTGCCAGTGGGGACAGGGTGAATGGCTACACCTTC	TRBJ1-2	TRBD1	.	TRBV19
CASSPQTGNYGYTF	TGCGCCAGCAGCCCACAGACAGGAAACTATGGCTACACCTTC	TRBJ1-2	.	.	TRBV4-3
CASSLVRSAGRTGELFF	TGTGCCAGCAGCTTAGTAAGGTCGGCGGGTCGGACCGGGGAGCTGTTTTTT	TRBJ2-2	.	.	TRBV7-2
CASSLVRLAGGKNNEQFF	TGTGCCAGCAGCTTAGTCCGACTAGCGGGGGGAAAGAACAATGAGCAGTTCTTC	TRBJ2-1	TRBD2	.	TRBV11-2
CASGLTGTEAFF	TGTGCTAGTGGTTTGACCGGCACTGAAGCTTTCTTT	TRBJ1-1	.	.	TRBV12-5
CASSRRTGGNQPQHF	TGCGCCAGCAGCCGGAGAACAGGGGGAAATCAGCCCCAGCATTTT	TRBJ1-5	TRBD1	.	TRBV7-9